Presented here are 16 T cell receptor beta chains from one specimen sequenced in a study of tumor-infiltrating lymphocytes in primary liver carcinoma. Co-extraction of both nucleic acids (RNA and DNA) used about 20-33 mg of unsorted bulk tissue. Total RNA amounting to 500 ng was the source from which TCR beta cDNA was made with a constant-region primer. Three nested multiplex PCR rounds, a slightly modified ARM-PCR method, built the TCR beta libraries. The first two PCR rounds used TRBV1-TRBV30 primers with a Cbeta primer, 10 cycles each. TCRdb itself ran the multiplex PCR reads through MiXCR, one entry per CDR3 protein. The repertoire holds 100,000 or so distinct CDR3 sequences, around two thirds seen once, with 9% to 10% in the top ten. What was sequenced was liver tumor tissue from sampling region 5. Specified subset: tumor region T5, tumor centre. All receptors come from an older woman with primary liver carcinoma and hepatitis B virus infection.

Regarding this clonotype: In this CDR3 the conserved last residue, phenylalanine or tryptophan, is missing, so a read error is likely. This chain uses TRBV6-5 with TRBJ1-2, with 8 bases that match TRBD1. There are 17 residues in the CDR3. Germline V gene lookup returns CDR1 MNHEY and CDR2 SVGAGI. In DNA, the CDR3 is TGTGACACCAAATCCCGACAGGGGAGAAGGTCTAACTATGACTACACCTTA. Its protein is CDTKSRQGRRSNYDYTL.

This clonotype was recorded many times. The junction differs from germline at one of its ends, possibly a read error. The V gene is TRBV6-1, the J gene TRBJ2-3, with no clear D. This CDR3 spans 13 amino acids. Germline assignment: CDR1 MNHNS and CDR2 SASEGT. The CDR3 loop is CASSEGVWDTQYF. Here the CDR3 DNA reads TGTGCCAGCAGCGAAGGTGTGTGGGATACGCAGTATTTT.

Details on this clonotype: A much larger clonotype is one base distant, so this may be a read error. This sequence joins TRBV28 and TRBJ2-7; D possibly matches TRBD1 or TRBD2 (7 bases each). The CDR3 has 13 residues. Germline V gene sequence: CDR1 MDHEN, CDR2 SYDVKM. Written as DNA, the CDR3 is TGTGCCGGCAGTTTGGGAGGGGGCGACGAGCAGTACTTC. It is translated as CAGSLGGGDEQYF.

As for this clonotype: The DNA is omitted, as the CDR3 cannot be located on it reliably, and the CDR3 follows TCRdb's listing. The chain recombines TRBV6-5 with TRBJ1-2. The CDR3 is 13 residues long, counting both termini. Germline V lookup: CDR1 MNHEY, CDR2 SVGAGI. CDR3 region: CANSYEVNYGCTF.

Details on this clonotype: This likely comes from a read error, as the CDR3 has no conserved phenylalanine or tryptophan at its end. The chain combines TRBV11-3 with TRBJ2-7; 12 nucleotides agree with TRBD1. CDR3 length: 15 residues. Germline-derived CDR1 and CDR2 are SGHNT and YENEEA. This CDR3 reads CTSSPGTGGKYEQYL. The CDR3 DNA sequence: TGTACCAGCAGCCCCGGGACAGGGGGCAAATATGAGCAGTACCTC.

This chain connects TRBV11-3 to TRBJ1-1, with D perhaps matching TRBD1 (5 bases). Germline CDR1 and CDR2: SGHNT and YENEEA. Trimming cost V 0 bases and J 0 bases, with 8 bases left between them. The CDR3 covers 15 residues. CDR3 in DNA: TGTGCCAGCAGCTTAGATGGGGGTATGAACACTGAAGCTTTCTTT. Translating gives CASSLDGGMNTEAFF.

Regarding this clonotype: Compared with germline, one end of the junction differs, possibly owing to a read error. This chain joins TRBV7-8 and TRBJ1-1; D not certain. This CDR3 comprises 15 residues. Germline V CDR1 and CDR2: SGHVS, FQNEAQ. The CDR3 DNA reads as TGTGTCAGCAGTTCAACTAAACTTCTGAACACTGTAGCTTTCTTT. This sequence encodes CVSSSTKLLNTVAFF. Filled out from reference TRBV7-8 and TRBJ1-1, the complete variable domain reads GAGVSQSPRYKVAKRGQDVALRCDPISGHVSLFWYQQALGQGPEFLTYFQNEAQLDKSGLPSDRFFAERPEGSVSTLKIQRTQQEDSAVYLCVSSSTKLLNTVAFFGQGTRLTVV.

The rearrangement uses TRBV5-5 and TRBJ2-5, with D maybe TRBD1 (6 bases). Germline loops: CDR1 SGHKS, CDR2 YYEKEE (reference sequence). The CDR3 sequence is 15 residues long. The CDR3 sequence is CTISLGATGRKTQYF. The CDR3 nucleotides are TGTACCATCAGCTTGGGGGCTACGGGGCGAAAGACCCAGTACTTC.

CDR3 sequence reads: CASSLTSWTEAFF. The CDR3 DNA sequence: TGCGCCAGCAGCTTGACATCGTGGACTGAAGCTTTCTTT. This sequence joins TRBV5-1 and TRBJ1-1, with no clear D. Trimming took off 1 base at V and 5 bases at J, with 9 bases between the two ends. The germline gives CDR1 SGHRS, CDR2 YFSETQ. The CDR3 has 13 residues.

The chain uses TRBV10-1 and TRBJ2-3, with a possible D match to TRBD2 (6 bases). Looked up from germline, CDR1 is WNHNN and CDR2 is SYGVQD (reference sequence). The CDR3 has 16 residues. V was cut by 4 bases and J by 6 bases, with 20 bases left in between. The CDR3: CASSGPGLGELDTQYF. CDR3 nucleotide sequence: TGCGCCAGCAGTGGCCCGGGACTGGGAGAGTTGGATACGCAGTATTTT.

As concerns this clonotype: One end of the junction is discordant with germline, which a read error may explain. The genes are TRBV11-2 and TRBJ2-1; 8 bases line up with TRBD1. The CDR3 totals 16 residues. In germline, CDR1 is SGHAT, CDR2 FQNNGV. The CDR3 DNA sequence: TGTGCCAGCAGCTTACTAGAGACAGGGGCCTACAATGGGCAGTTCTTC. It is translated as CASSLLETGAYNGQFF.

The rearrangement uses TRBV5-1 and TRBJ2-3, with 8 bases lining up with TRBD1. The J segment lost 2 bases and the V segment lost 4 bases, leaving 6 bases of the junction unmatched. This CDR3 is built from 15 residues. Germline CDR1 SGHRS, CDR2 YFSETQ. The DNA of the CDR3 is TGCGCCAGCAGCCCTGACAGGGGCGACACAGATACGCAGTATTTT. It translates to CASSPDRGDTDTQYF.

A note on this clonotype: An end of the junction does not agree with germline; a read error may underlie this. The chain links TRBV6-2 or TRBV6-3 to TRBJ2-7, with TRBD1 matching 7 bases. The CDR3 is 15 amino acids. The germline V gene encodes CDR1 MNHEY and CDR2 SVGEGT. The CDR3 reads CVSSYQDRSSYEQYF. DNA for the CDR3: TGTGTCAGCAGTTACCAGGACAGGAGCTCCTACGAGCAGTACTTC.

Note on this clonotype: A much larger clonotype is one base distant, so this may be a read error. The chain links TRBV28 to TRBJ2-7, with D hard to call. In germline, CDR1 is MDHEN, CDR2 SYDVKM. The CDR3 totals 11 residues. Between the trimmed V and J ends, which lost 9 bases and 2 bases, there was a span of 8 bases. DNA for the CDR3: TGTGCCAGGCAGAATACCTACGAGCAGTACTTC. It codes for CARQNTYEQYF.

Regarding this clonotype: Given a much more abundant clone one base away, this may be a read error. The CDR3 nucleotides read TGTGCCAGCAGCCCGAGGGGGGGGACTTTCACTGAAGCTTTCTTT. It encodes CASSPRGGTFTEAFF. This rearrangement joins TRBV5-4 to TRBJ1-1, with D possibly matching TRBD1 (6 bases). This CDR3 is 15 amino acids long. Looked up from germline, CDR1 is SGHNT and CDR2 is YYREEE (reference sequence). The germline V and J ends were trimmed by 4 bases and 4 bases, with 17 bases remaining between them.

The chain uses TRBV15 and TRBJ1-4, with 7 positions matching TRBD1. Germline V lookup: CDR1 LNHNV, CDR2 YYDKDF (reference sequence). The V gene end was trimmed by 4 bases and the J gene end by 7 bases; junction bases not matched to a gene: 9. The CDR3 length is 15 residues. CDR3 amino acids: CATSIGQEGGEKLFF. CDR3 nucleotide sequence: TGTGCCACCAGCATAGGACAGGAGGGTGGTGAAAAACTGTTTTTT. Full variable domain (missing parts from reference TRBV15 and TRBJ1-4): DAMVIQNPRYQVTQFGKPVTLSCSQTLNHNVMYWYQQKSSQAPKLLFHYYDKDFNNEADTPDNFQSRRPNTSFCFLDIRSPGLGDTAMYLCATSIGQEGGEKLFFGSGTQLSVL.